The text below deals with one T cell receptor beta chain. This specimen comes from a study of T cell responses to AZD1222 COVID-19 vaccine. The repertoire was sequenced with immunoSEQ multiplex PCR; TCRdb's copy has only in-frame clones and lacks some. In the table there are 85,000 to 90,000 clones, approximately 90% of which are singletons. Germline V gene data show CDR1 as SQVTM and CDR2 as ANQGSEA. V was clipped by 4 bases and J by 7 bases, with 17 bases between them. This CDR3 is 14 amino acids long. The source is an adult in good health. The chain carries TRBV29-1 and TRBJ2-1, with D perhaps given as TRBD1 or TRBD2 (5 bases each). The starting material was peripheral blood, obtained on day 0 of AZD1222 vaccination. CDR3 amino acids: CSVVVGRGLNEQFF. CDR3 in DNA: TGCAGCGTTGTCGTGGGACGGGGTTTGAATGAGCAGTTCTTC.